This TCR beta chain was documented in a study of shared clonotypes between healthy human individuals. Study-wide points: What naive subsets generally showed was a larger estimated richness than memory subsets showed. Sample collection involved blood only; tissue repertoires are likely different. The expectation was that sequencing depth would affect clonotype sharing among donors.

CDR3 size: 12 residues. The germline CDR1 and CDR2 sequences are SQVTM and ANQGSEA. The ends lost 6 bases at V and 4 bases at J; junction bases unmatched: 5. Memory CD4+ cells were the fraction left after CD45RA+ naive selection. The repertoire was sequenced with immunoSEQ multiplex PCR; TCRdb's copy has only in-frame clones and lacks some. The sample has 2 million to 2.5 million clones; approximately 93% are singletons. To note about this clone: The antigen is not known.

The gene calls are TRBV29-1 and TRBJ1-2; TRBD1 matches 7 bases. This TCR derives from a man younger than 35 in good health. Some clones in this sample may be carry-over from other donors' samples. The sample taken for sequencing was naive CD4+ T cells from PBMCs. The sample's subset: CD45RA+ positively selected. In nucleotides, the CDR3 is TGCAGCGTAGGGGGACAGACCTATGGCTACACCTTC. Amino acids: CSVGGQTYGYTF. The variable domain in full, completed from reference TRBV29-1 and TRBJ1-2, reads SAVISQKPSRDICQRGTSLTIQCQVDSQVTMMFWYRQQPGQSLTLIATANQGSEATYESGFVIDKFPISRPNLTFSTLTVSNMSPEDSSIYLCSVGGQTYGYTFGSGTRLTVV.